This T cell receptor (beta chain) derives from a study of blood T cell repertoires in COVID-19. Study background: The origin of the acute and convalescent COVID-19 samples was the United States, Italy and Spain. T cells, B-cell-depleted T cells, or PBMCs provided the cDNA or gDNA that served as material.

The CDR3 runs 15 residues. Germline assignment: CDR1 SGHDN and CDR2 FVKESK. V gave up 2 bases and J gave up 1 base, with 11 bases separating them. Per the original methods: Amplification with reference gene primers provided the estimates of nucleated cell counts. TCRdb's copy holds only in-frame clones and misses some; the assay was immunoSEQ multiplex PCR. D and trimming were read from the DNA, whereas the V and J calls and clone size are those reported in that table. The sample carries roughly 53,000 clones, 76% recorded once. The sequenced material came from peripheral blood. V is TRBV14 and J is TRBJ1-1, with a possible D match to TRBD1 (6 bases). The receptor was isolated from a man aged 50 to 60 with active or convalescent COVID-19. The CDR3 DNA follows: TGTGCCAGCAGCCAAAGGGGGGGCTCGAACACTGAAGCTTTCTTT. Translating it yields CASSQRGGSNTEAFF.